These 8 T cell receptor beta chains share one sample of origin, sequenced in a study of blood T cell repertoires in COVID-19. Here immunoSEQ multiplex PCR was the method, and the copy in TCRdb shows in-frame clones only, minus some. Of some 250,000 clones listed, 89% were seen once; the top ten hold less than 4.5%. Specimen: PBMCs or T cells enriched from blood (not recorded which). These receptors all come from a woman aged 25 to 45 with acute COVID-19.

V gene TRBV2 combines with J gene TRBJ1-4, with D perhaps TRBD1 (5 bases). Per germline, CDR1 SNHLY and CDR2 FYNNEI. This CDR3 has 14 amino acids. The ends were cut back, 4 bases at V and 8 bases at J, with 14 bases in the middle. The CDR3 DNA follows: TGTGCCAGCAGTGCCAGGGTTAGGTGGGAAAAACTGTTTTTT. Its translation is CASSARVRWEKLFF. The entire variable domain, with the rest obtained from reference TRBV2 and TRBJ1-4, is as follows: EPEVTQTPSHQVTQMGQEVILRCVPISNHLYFYWYRQILGQKVEFLVSFYNNEISEKSEIFDDQFSVERPDGSNFTLKIRSTKLEDSAMYFCASSARVRWEKLFFGSGTQLSVL.

The V and J genes are TRBV9 and TRBJ2-3, with D maybe TRBD2 (6 bases). This CDR3 is 13 amino acids long. V lost 4 bases to trimming and J lost 11 bases, with 17 bases between them. CDR1 and CDR2 (germline): SGDLS, YYNGEE. CDR3 coding DNA: TGTGCCAGCAGCCCCAACCCTGGAGGGGAGCAGTATTTT. Encoded protein: CASSPNPGGEQYF.

The chain employs TRBV5-1 and TRBJ2-3, with 7 bases fitting TRBD2. The CDR3 is 14 amino acids. The ends lost 6 bases at V and 2 bases at J; junction bases unmatched: 6. CDR1 and CDR2 from the germline V gene are SGHRS and YFSETQ. For the CDR3, the DNA is TGCGCCAGCATAAGGGACTACCACACAGATACGCAGTATTTT. It encodes CASIRDYHTDTQYF.

The chain employs TRBV19 and TRBJ1-5; TRBD1 agrees at 8 bases. CDR3 length equals 17 residues. J was trimmed by 5 bases and V by 2 bases; bases with no gene match: 11. CDR1 LNHDA and CDR2 SQIVND come from the germline V gene (reference sequence). CDR3: CASSILGDRLSDQPQHF. As DNA, the CDR3 is TGTGCCAGTAGTATATTGGGGGACAGGCTTTCGGATCAGCCCCAGCATTTT.

The gene calls are TRBV5-1 and TRBJ1-2; D gene ambiguous. Germline CDR1 is SGHRS and CDR2 is YFSETQ. The germline V and J ends were trimmed by 6 bases and 2 bases, with 11 bases remaining between them. This CDR3 has 13 residues. The CDR3, as DNA: TGCGCCAGCAACCGCGGAGGGAACTATGGCTACACCTTC. Protein product: CASNRGGNYGYTF.

The chain employs TRBV11-2 and TRBJ2-7, with D possibly being TRBD1 (6 bases). This CDR3 is 14 amino acids long. CDR1 is SGHAT and CDR2 is FQNNGV in the germline V gene. Trimming pared 1 base from V and 3 bases from J, leaving 10 bases between. CDR3 DNA: TGTGCCAGCAGCTTAGCGGGACATGTCTACGAGCAGTACTTC. This gives the protein CASSLAGHVYEQYF. The full variable domain, with the rest looked up from reference TRBV11-2 and TRBJ2-7, is EAGVAQSPRYKIIEKRQSVAFWCNPISGHATLYWYQQILGQGPKLLIQFQNNGVVDDSQLPKDRFSAERLKGVDSTLKIQPAKLEDSAVYLCASSLAGHVYEQYFGPGTRLTVT.

The V call is TRBV9, the J call TRBJ1-1, with a weak D call TRBD1 (6 bases). This CDR3 spans 15 amino acids. Germline V lookup: CDR1 SGDLS, CDR2 YYNGEE. V dropped 0 bases and J dropped 6 bases, with 15 bases sitting between them. The CDR3 DNA reads as TGTGCCAGCAGCGTAGAGGGGGGGCGCTTCGCTGAAGCTTTCTTT. Amino acids: CASSVEGGRFAEAFF.

CDR3 in DNA: TGTGCCAGCATGAGGGCACGATTCACAGATACGCAGTATTTT. Its translation is CASMRARFTDTQYF. The chain links TRBV6-5 to TRBJ2-3, with D possibly TRBD2 on 5 matching bases. Germline CDR1 is MNHEY and CDR2 is SVGAGI. V was pared by 7 bases and J by 2 bases, with 13 bases between. This CDR3 region has 14 residues.